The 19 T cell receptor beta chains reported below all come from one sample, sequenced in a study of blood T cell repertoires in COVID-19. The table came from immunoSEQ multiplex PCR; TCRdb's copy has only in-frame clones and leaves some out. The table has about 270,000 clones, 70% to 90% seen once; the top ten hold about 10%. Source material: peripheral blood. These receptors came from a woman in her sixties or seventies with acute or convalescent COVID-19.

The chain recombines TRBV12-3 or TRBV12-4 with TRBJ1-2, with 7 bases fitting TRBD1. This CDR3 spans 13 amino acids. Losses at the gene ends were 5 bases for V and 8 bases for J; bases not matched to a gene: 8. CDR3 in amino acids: CASSGTQGQGYTF. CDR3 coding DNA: TGTGCCAGCAGTGGAACACAGGGGCAAGGCTACACCTTC.

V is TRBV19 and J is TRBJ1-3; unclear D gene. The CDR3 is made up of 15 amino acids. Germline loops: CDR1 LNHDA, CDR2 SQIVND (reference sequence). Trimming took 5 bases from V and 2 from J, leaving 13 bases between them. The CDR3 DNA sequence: TGTGCCAGTAGTGCGGGCCCCGGGGCTGGAAACACCATATATTTT. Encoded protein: CASSAGPGAGNTIYF. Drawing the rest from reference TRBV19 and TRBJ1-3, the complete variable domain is DGGITQSPKYLFRKEGQNVTLSCEQNLNHDAMYWYRQDPGQGLRLIYYSQIVNDFQKGDIAEGYSVSREKKESFPLTVTSAQKNPTAFYLCASSAGPGAGNTIYFGEGSWLTVV.

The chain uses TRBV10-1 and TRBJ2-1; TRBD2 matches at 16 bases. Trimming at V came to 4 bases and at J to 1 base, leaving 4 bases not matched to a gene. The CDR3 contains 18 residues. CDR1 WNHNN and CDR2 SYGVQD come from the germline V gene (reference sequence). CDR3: CASSVGLAGGKSYNEQFF. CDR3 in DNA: TGCGCCAGCAGTGTGGGACTAGCGGGGGGGAAGTCCTACAATGAGCAGTTCTTC.

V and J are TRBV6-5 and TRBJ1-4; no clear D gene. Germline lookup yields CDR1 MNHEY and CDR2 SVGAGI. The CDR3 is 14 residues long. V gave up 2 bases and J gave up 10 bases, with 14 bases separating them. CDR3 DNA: TGTGCCAGCAGTTACGGGGAGGGTCGGCGAAAACTGTTTTTT. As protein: CASSYGEGRRKLFF.

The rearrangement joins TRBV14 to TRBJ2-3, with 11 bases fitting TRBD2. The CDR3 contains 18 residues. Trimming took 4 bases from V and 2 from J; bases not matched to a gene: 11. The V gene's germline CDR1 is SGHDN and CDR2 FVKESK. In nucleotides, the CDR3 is TGTGCCAGCAGCCTTCGTCGGCTAGCGGGGGGATTCACAGATACGCAGTATTTT. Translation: CASSLRRLAGGFTDTQYF.

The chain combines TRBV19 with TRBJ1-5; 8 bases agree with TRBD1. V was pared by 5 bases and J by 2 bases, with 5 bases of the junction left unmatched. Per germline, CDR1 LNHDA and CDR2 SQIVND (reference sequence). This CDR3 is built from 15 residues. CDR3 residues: CASSFTGGGNQPQHF. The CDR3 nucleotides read TGTGCCAGTAGTTTCACAGGGGGGGGCAATCAGCCCCAGCATTTT.

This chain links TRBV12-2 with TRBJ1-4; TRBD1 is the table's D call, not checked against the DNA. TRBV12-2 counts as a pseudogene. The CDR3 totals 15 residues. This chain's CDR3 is CASRPGPGDHEKLFF. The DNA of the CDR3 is TGTGCAAGTCGCCCAGGGCCTGGGGATCATGAAAAACTGTTTTTT.

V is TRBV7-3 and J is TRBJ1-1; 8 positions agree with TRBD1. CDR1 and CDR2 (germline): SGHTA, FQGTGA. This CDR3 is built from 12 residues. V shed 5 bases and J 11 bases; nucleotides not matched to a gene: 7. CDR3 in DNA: TGTGCCAGCAGCATAGGACAGGGACGGGCTTTCTTT. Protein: CASSIGQGRAFF.

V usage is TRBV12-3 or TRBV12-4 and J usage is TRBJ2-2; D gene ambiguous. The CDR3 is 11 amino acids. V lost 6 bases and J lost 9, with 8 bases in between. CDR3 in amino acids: CASSPRWELFF. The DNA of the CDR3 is TGTGCCAGCAGCCCTAGGTGGGAGCTGTTTTTT.

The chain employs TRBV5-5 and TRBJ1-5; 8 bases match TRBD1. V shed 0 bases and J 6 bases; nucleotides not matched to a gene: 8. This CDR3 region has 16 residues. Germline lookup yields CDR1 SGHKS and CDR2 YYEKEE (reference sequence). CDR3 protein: CASSLEPGGAIQPQHF. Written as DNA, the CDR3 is TGTGCCAGCAGCTTGGAGCCAGGGGGCGCGATTCAGCCCCAGCATTTT.

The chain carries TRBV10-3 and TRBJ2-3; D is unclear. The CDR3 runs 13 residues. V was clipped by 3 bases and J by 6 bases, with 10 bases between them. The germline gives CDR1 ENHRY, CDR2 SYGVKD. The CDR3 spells CAISEPSRDTQYF. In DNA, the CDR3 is TGTGCCATCAGTGAACCCTCCAGGGATACGCAGTATTTT.

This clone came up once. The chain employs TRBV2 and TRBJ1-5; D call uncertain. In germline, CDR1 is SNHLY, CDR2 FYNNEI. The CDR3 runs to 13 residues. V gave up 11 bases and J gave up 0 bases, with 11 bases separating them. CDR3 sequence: CACTADSNQPQHF. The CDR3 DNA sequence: TGTGCCTGCACGGCGGATAGCAATCAGCCCCAGCATTTT.

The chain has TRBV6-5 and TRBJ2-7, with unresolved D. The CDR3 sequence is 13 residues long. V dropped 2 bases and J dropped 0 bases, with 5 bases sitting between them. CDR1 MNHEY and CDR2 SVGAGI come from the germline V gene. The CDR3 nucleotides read TGTGCCAGCAGTTACCCGGGCTCCTACGAGCAGTACTTC. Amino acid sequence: CASSYPGSYEQYF.

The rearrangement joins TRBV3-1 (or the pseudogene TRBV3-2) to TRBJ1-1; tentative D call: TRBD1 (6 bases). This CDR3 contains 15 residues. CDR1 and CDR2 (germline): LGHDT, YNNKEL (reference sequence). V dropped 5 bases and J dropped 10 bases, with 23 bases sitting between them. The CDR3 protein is CASSGDFEMTGRAFF. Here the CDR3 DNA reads TGTGCCAGCAGCGGAGACTTCGAGATGACAGGAAGAGCTTTCTTT.

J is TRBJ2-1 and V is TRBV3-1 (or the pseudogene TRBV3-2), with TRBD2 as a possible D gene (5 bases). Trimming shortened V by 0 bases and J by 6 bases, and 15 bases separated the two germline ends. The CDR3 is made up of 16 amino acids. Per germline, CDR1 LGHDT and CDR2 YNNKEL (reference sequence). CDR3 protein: CASSQEEGWVRNEQFF. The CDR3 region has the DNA TGTGCCAGCAGCCAAGAAGAGGGATGGGTCCGCAATGAGCAGTTCTTC.

The DNA of the CDR3 is TGTGCCACCGCGGCAGACAGGCGATCTGTAGCTTTCTTT. Its protein is CATAADRRSVAFF. This chain uses TRBV15 with TRBJ1-1; maybe TRBD1 (6 bases). The CDR3 loop spans 13 amino acids. Trimming removed 8 bases at V and 10 bases at J, with 20 bases between. CDR1 and CDR2 (germline): LNHNV, YYDKDF (reference sequence).

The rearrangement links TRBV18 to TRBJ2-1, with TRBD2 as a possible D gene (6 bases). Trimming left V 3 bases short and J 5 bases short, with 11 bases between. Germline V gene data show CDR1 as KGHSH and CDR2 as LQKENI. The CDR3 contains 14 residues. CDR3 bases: TGTGCCAGCTCACCGTCGGGGGACCACAATGAGCAGTTCTTC. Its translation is CASSPSGDHNEQFF.

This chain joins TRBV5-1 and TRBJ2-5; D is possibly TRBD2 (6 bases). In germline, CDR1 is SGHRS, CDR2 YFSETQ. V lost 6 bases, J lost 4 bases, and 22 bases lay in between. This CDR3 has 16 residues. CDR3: CASNLREAGRGETQYF. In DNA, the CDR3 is TGCGCCAGCAACCTCAGGGAGGCAGGGCGCGGAGAGACCCAGTACTTC.

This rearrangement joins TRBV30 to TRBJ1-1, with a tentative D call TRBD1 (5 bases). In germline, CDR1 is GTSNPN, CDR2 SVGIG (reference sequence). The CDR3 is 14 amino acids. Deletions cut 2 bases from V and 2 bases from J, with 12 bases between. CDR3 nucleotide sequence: TGTGCCTGGAGTCTGCAGGGTCGAAACACTGAAGCTTTCTTT. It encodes CAWSLQGRNTEAFF.